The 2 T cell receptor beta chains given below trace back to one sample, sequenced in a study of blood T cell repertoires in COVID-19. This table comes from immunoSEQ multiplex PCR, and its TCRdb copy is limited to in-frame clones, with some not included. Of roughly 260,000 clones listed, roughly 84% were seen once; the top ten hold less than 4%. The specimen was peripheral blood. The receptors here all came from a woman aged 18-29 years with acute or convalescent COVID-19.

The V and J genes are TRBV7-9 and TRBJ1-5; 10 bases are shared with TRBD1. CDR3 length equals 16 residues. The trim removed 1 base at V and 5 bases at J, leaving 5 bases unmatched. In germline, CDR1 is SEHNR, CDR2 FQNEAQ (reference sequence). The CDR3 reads CASSLVAGTGDQPQHF. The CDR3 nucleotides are TGTGCCAGCAGCTTAGTAGCTGGGACAGGGGATCAGCCCCAGCATTTT.

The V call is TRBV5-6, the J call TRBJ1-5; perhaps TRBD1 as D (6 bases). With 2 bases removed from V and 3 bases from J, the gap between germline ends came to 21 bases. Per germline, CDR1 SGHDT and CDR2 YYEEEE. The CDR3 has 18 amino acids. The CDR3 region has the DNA TGTGCCAGCAGCTTCCTTAAGGACAGATGGTCCGTCAATCAGCCCCAGCATTTT. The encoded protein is CASSFLKDRWSVNQPQHF. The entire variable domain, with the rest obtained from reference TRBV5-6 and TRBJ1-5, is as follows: DAGVTQSPTHLIKTRGQQVTLRCSPKSGHDTVSWYQQALGQGPQFIFQYYEEEERQRGNFPDRFSGHQFPNYSSELNVNALLLGDSALYLCASSFLKDRWSVNQPQHFGDGTRLSIL.